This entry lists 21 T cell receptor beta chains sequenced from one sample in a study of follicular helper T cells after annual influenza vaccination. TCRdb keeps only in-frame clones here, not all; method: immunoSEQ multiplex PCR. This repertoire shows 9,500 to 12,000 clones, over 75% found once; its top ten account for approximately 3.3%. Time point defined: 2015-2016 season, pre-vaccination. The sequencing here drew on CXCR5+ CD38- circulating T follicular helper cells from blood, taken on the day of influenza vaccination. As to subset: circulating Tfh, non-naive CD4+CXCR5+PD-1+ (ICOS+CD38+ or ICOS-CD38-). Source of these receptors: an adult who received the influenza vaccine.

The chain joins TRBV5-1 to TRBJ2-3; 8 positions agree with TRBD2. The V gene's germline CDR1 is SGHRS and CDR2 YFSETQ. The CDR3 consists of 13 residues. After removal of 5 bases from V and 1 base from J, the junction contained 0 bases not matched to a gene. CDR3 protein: CASSSGGTDTQYF. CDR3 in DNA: TGCGCCAGCAGTAGCGGGGGCACAGATACGCAGTATTTT.

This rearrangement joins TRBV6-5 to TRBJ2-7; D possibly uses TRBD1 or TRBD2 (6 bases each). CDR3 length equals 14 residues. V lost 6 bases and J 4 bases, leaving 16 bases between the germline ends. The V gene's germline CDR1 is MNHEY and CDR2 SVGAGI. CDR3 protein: CASSKDGGGYEQYF. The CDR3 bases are TGTGCCAGCAGCAAGGACGGAGGGGGATACGAGCAGTACTTC.

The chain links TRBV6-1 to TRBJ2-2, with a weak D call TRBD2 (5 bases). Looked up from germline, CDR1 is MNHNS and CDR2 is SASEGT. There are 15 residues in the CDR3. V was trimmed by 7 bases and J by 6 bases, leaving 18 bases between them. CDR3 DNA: TGTGCCAGCATGAGGGTTTTACTTGGGTCCGGGGAGCTGTTTTTT. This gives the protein CASMRVLLGSGELFF.

CDR3 loop: CATSRWGREEEKLFF. Here the CDR3 DNA reads TGTGCCACCAGCAGATGGGGCAGGGAGGAGGAAAAACTGTTTTTT. V is TRBV15 and J is TRBJ1-4, with D perhaps matching TRBD1 (5 bases). Germline lookup yields CDR1 LNHNV and CDR2 YYDKDF (reference sequence). Trimming stripped 2 bases from V and 8 bases from J, with 15 bases between. This CDR3 has 15 amino acids.

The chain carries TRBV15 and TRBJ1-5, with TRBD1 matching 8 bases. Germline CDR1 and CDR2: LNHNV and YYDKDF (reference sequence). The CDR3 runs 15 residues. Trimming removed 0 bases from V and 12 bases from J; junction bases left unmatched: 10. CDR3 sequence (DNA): TGTGCCACCAGCAGAGATCAAACAGGGGGACGTTACCAGCATTTT. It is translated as CATSRDQTGGRYQHF.

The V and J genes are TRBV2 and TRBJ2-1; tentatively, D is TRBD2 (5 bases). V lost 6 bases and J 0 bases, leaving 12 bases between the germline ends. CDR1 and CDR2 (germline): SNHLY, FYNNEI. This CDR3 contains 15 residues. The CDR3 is CASRDWTSSYNEQFF. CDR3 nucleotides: TGTGCCAGCAGGGACTGGACCAGCTCCTACAATGAGCAGTTCTTC.

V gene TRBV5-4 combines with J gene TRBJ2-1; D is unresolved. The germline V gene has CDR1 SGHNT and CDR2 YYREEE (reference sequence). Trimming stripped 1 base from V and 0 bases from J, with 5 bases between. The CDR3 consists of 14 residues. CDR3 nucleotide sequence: TGTGCCAGCAGCTTGCCAGGCTCCTACAATGAGCAGTTCTTC. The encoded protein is CASSLPGSYNEQFF.

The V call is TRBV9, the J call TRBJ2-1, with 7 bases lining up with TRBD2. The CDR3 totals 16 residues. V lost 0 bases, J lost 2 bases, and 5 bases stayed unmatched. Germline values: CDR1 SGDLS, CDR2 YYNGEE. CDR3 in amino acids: CASSVAGAGAYNEQFF. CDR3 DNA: TGTGCCAGCAGCGTAGCTGGGGCGGGGGCCTACAATGAGCAGTTCTTC.

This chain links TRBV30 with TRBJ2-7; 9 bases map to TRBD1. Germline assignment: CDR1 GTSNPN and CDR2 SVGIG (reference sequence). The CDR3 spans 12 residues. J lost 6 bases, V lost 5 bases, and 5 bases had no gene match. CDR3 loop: CAWARQGVEQYF. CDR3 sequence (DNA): TGTGCCTGGGCTAGACAGGGGGTCGAGCAGTACTTC. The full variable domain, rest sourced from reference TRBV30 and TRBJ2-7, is SQTIHQWPATLVQPVGSPLSLECTVEGTSNPNLYWYRQAAGRGLQLLFYSVGIGQISSEVPQNLSASRPQDRQFILSSKKLLLSDSGFYLCAWARQGVEQYFGPGTRLTVT.

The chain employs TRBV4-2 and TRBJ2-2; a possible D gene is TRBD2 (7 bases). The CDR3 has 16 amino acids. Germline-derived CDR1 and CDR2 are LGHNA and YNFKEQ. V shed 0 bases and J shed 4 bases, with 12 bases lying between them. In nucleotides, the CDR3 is TGTGCCAGCAGCCAAGATCTAGGGGGGGGCACCGGGGAGCTGTTTTTT. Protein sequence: CASSQDLGGGTGELFF.

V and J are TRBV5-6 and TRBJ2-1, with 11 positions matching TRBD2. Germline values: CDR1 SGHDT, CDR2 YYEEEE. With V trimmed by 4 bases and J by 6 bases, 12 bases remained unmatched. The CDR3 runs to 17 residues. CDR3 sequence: CASSLRPTSGSTNEQFF. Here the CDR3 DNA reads TGTGCCAGCAGCCTCCGTCCAACTAGCGGGAGTACCAATGAGCAGTTCTTC.

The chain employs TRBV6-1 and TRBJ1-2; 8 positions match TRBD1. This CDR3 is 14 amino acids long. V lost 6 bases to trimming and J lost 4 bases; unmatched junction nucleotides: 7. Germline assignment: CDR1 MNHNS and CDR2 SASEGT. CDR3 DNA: TGTGCCAGCAGGATTGGACAGGGAGCCTATGGCTACACCTTC. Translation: CASRIGQGAYGYTF.

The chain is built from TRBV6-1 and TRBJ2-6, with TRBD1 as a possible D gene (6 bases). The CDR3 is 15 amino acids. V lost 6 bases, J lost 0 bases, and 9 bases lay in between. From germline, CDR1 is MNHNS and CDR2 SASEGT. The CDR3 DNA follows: TGTGCCAGCAGCGGACAGCGCTCTGGGGCCAACGTCCTGACTTTC. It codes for CASSGQRSGANVLTF.

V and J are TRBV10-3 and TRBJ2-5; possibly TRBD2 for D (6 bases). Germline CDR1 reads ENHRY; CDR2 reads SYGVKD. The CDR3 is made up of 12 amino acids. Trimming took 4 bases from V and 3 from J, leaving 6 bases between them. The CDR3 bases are TGTGCCATCAGTGGCGGGGAAGAGACCCAGTACTTC. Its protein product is CAISGGEETQYF.

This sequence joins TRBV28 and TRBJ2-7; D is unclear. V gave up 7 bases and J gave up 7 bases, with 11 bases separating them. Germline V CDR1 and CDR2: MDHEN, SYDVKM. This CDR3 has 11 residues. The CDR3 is CASTVEGEQYF. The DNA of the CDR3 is TGTGCCAGCACCGTGGAAGGTGAGCAGTACTTC. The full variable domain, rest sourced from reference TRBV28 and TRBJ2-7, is DVKVTQSSRYLVKRTGEKVFLECVQDMDHENMFWYRQDPGLGLRLIYFSYDVKMKEKGDIPEGYSVSREKKERFSLILESASTNQTSMYLCASTVEGEQYFGPGTRLTVT.

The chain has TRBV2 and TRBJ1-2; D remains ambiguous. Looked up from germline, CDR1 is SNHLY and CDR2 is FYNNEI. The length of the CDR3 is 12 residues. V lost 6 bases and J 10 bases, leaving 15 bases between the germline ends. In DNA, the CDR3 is TGTGCCAGCAGCGGACTGTCCCCTCCCTACACCTTC. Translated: CASSGLSPPYTF. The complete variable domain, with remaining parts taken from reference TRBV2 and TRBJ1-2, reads EPEVTQTPSHQVTQMGQEVILRCVPISNHLYFYWYRQILGQKVEFLVSFYNNEISEKSEIFDDQFSVERPDGSNFTLKIRSTKLEDSAMYFCASSGLSPPYTFGSGTRLTVV.

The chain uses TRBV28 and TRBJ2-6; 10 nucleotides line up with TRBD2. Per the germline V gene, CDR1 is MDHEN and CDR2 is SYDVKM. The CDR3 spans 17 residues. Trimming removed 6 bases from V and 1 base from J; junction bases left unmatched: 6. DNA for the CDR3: TGTGCCAGCAGGCTTCTAGCGGGAGTTTCTGGGGCCAACGTCCTGACTTTC. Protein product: CASRLLAGVSGANVLTF.

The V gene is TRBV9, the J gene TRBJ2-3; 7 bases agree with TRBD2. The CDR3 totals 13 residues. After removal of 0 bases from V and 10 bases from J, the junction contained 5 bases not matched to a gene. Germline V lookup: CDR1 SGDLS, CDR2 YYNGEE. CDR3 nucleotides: TGTGCCAGCAGCGTAGACCCCGCGGGAGCGCAGTATTTT. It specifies CASSVDPAGAQYF. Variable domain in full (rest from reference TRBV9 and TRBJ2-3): DSGVTQTPKHLITATGQRVTLRCSPRSGDLSVYWYQQSLDQGLQFLIQYYNGEERAKGNILERFSAQQFPDLHSELNLSSLELGDSALYFCASSVDPAGAQYFGPGTRLTVL.

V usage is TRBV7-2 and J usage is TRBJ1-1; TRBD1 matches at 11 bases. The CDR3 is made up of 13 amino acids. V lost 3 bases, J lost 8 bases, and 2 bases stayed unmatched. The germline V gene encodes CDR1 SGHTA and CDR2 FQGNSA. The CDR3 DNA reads TGTGCCAGCAGCTTGGACAGGGGGCGCGAAGCTTTCTTT. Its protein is CASSLDRGREAFF.

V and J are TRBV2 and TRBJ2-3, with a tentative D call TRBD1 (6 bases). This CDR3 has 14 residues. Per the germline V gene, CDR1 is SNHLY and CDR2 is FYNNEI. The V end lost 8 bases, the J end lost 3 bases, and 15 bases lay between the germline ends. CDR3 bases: TGTGCCAGCCGTTTCAGGGGATCGACAGATACGCAGTATTTT. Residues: CASRFRGSTDTQYF.

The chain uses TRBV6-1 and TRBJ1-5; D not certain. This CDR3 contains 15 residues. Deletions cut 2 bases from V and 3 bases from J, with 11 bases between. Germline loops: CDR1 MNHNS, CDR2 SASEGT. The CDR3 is CASSELQTPNQPQHF. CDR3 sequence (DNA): TGTGCCAGCAGTGAATTACAGACACCCAATCAGCCCCAGCATTTT.